These 13 T cell receptor beta chains were all obtained from the same sample, sequenced in a study of cytomegalovirus exposure and HLA in healthy donors. PCR involved 60 Vbeta and 13 Jbeta primers. TCRdb's copy holds only in-frame clones and misses some; the assay was immunoSEQ multiplex PCR. The table lists 90,000 to 130,000 clones, roughly 70% of them singletons, with roughly 0.9% in the top ten. Specimen: PBMCs. These receptors were obtained from a woman in her twenties or thirties in good health and CMV-seronegative.

The rearrangement links TRBV30 to TRBJ2-1, with 9 bases identical to TRBD2. This CDR3 is 14 amino acids long. Germline V gene data show CDR1 as GTSNPN and CDR2 as SVGIG (reference sequence). The V and J ends lost 4 bases and 6 bases, in that order; junction bases with no gene match: 7. The CDR3 nucleotides are TGTGCCTGGAACGGGGCTAGCGGGACCAATGAGCAGTTCTTC. Its translation is CAWNGASGTNEQFF.

This clone was found a few times. The rearrangement joins TRBV6-6 to TRBJ2-7; 10 bases are shared with TRBD1. V shed 5 bases, J shed 0 bases, and the junction held 1 base outside the gene matches. The CDR3 contains 14 residues. Germline CDR1 and CDR2: MNHNY and SVGAGI (reference sequence). The CDR3 sequence: CASSRTGGSYEQYF. CDR3 in DNA: TGTGCCAGCAGTCGGACAGGGGGCTCCTACGAGCAGTACTTC.

This chain connects TRBV30 to TRBJ1-1, with D perhaps matching TRBD1 (5 bases). The V end lost 5 bases, the J end lost 3 bases, and 10 bases lay between the germline ends. The CDR3 covers 12 residues. Germline V gene lookup returns CDR1 GTSNPN and CDR2 SVGIG (reference sequence). The CDR3 DNA sequence: TGTGCCTGGTTGGACACGCACACTGAAGCTTTCTTT. Its protein is CAWLDTHTEAFF.

The V and J genes are TRBV18 and TRBJ1-5; D is unresolved. Germline CDR1 KGHSH, CDR2 LQKENI. Trimming stripped 6 bases from V and 0 bases from J, with 15 bases between. The CDR3 has 16 residues. The CDR3 coding sequence is TGTGCCAGCTCCCACATAGGCGGGAATAGCAATCAGCCCCAGCATTTT. This codes for CASSHIGGNSNQPQHF.

The chain joins TRBV6-5 to TRBJ1-1, with D possibly matching TRBD1 (5 bases). V was clipped by 4 bases and J by 0 bases, with 9 bases between them. Germline CDR1 MNHEY, CDR2 SVGAGI. CDR3 length equals 14 residues. DNA for the CDR3: TGTGCCAGCAGTTCCGACAGATTGAACACTGAAGCTTTCTTT. It encodes CASSSDRLNTEAFF.

The J gene is TRBJ1-1, the V gene TRBV27; D possibly corresponds to TRBD1 (6 bases). The germline CDR1 and CDR2 sequences are MNHEY and SMNVEV (reference sequence). V gave up 2 bases and J gave up 3 bases, with 10 bases separating them. CDR3 length: 14 residues. CDR3 in DNA: TGTGCCAGCAGTTTAATGGGGGCTGACACTGAAGCTTTCTTT. Translating it yields CASSLMGADTEAFF.

This clone was counted a few times. Written as DNA, the CDR3 is TGTGCCAGAGATTCGGGACTCGGGAGCACAGATACGCAGTATTTT. Protein sequence: CARDSGLGSTDTQYF. This chain joins TRBV30 and TRBJ2-3; a weak D match, TRBD2 (6 bases). V was cut by 8 bases and J by 0 bases, with 18 bases left in between. Germline assignment: CDR1 GTSNPN and CDR2 SVGIG (reference sequence). CDR3 length: 15 residues.

J is TRBJ2-1 and V is TRBV7-3; D uncertain. This CDR3 contains 15 residues. Germline V gene lookup returns CDR1 SGHTA and CDR2 FQGTGA. V lost 1 base and J lost 8, with 15 bases in between. This CDR3 reads CASSLIATAYDEQFF. The CDR3 DNA sequence: TGTGCCAGCAGCTTAATCGCGACTGCTTATGATGAGCAGTTCTTC. The full variable domain, completed using reference TRBV7-3 and TRBJ2-1, is GAGVSQTPSNKVTEKGKYVELRCDPISGHTALYWYRQSLGQGPEFLIYFQGTGAADDSGLPNDRFFAVRPEGSVSTLKIQRTERGDSAVYLCASSLIATAYDEQFFGPGTRLTVL.

The rearrangement links TRBV7-9 to TRBJ2-7; D is undetermined. V shed 5 bases and J shed 7 bases, with 15 bases lying between them. Germline V gives CDR1 SEHNR, CDR2 FQNEAQ (reference sequence). The CDR3 sequence is 13 residues long. As DNA, the CDR3 is TGTGCCAGCAGCCCTCCCTCTTTCCTTGAGCAGTACTTC. The encoded protein is CASSPPSFLEQYF.

This clone was seen more than once but under ten times. V usage is TRBV6-1 and J usage is TRBJ1-6; 8 positions match TRBD1. V dropped 3 bases and J dropped 9; count of bases not matched to a gene: 10. Germline V gene sequence: CDR1 MNHNS, CDR2 SASEGT. This CDR3 has 16 amino acids. CDR3 sequence: CASSDPFGQGSSPLHF. The CDR3 DNA sequence: TGTGCCAGCAGTGATCCGTTCGGACAGGGTAGTTCACCCCTCCACTTT.

The chain is built from TRBV6-1 and TRBJ2-1; D is possibly TRBD1 (6 bases). V was shortened by 5 bases and J by 9 bases, with 20 bases between the two germline ends. The CDR3 sequence is 15 residues long. CDR1 is MNHNS, CDR2 SASEGT, per germline. CDR3 coding DNA: TGTGCCAGCAGTTCCCCTGGGGGCAAAGGTGGTGAGCAGTTCTTC. Amino acid sequence: CASSSPGGKGGEQFF.

V and J are TRBV7-2 and TRBJ1-4, with 7 bases lining up with TRBD1. Unmatched junction bases numbered 4, after V lost 4 bases and J lost 11 bases. The CDR3 runs to 12 residues. Germline CDR1 and CDR2: SGHTA and FQGNSA. The CDR3 nucleotides are TGTGCCAGCAGCTCCGACAGGGTTAAACTGTTTTTT. This translates into CASSSDRVKLFF.

The CDR3 sequence is CASSRTGTGGGDYGYTF. The CDR3 DNA reads TGCGCCAGCAGCCGAACCGGGACAGGGGGCGGCGACTATGGCTACACCTTC. V and J are TRBV5-1 and TRBJ1-2; 12 bases agree with TRBD1. Germline CDR1 reads SGHRS; CDR2 reads YFSETQ. V dropped 4 bases and J dropped 3; count of bases not matched to a gene: 10. The CDR3 is made up of 17 amino acids.